Here is one T cell receptor (beta chain) with its context. What it binds is not known. The data are from a study of human T cells and chemical hapten exposure. General study results and limits: Expanded TCRs clustered into significantly more large CDR3 similarity groups than controls, the analysis revealed.

The library gave individual cDNA molecules unique molecular identifiers. TCRdb re-derived calls from the RACE reads in MiXCR, one entry per CDR3 protein. The repertoire holds about 290,000 distinct CDR3 sequences, with almost 8% as singletons. The CDR3 runs to 11 residues. Germline lookup yields CDR1 MDHEN and CDR2 SYDVKM. V shed 5 bases and J shed 7 bases, with 6 bases lying between them. The time point: pre-sensitization, week 0. The treatment is: therapeutic diphenylcyclopropenone sensitization with weekly scalp DPC. The material was whole blood, obtained in connection with sensitization to the hapten diphenylcyclopropenone (DPC). The chain is built from TRBV28 and TRBJ1-3; D is ambiguous. The TCR was taken from a man in his late teens or twenties with alopecia areata. Some clones in this sample may be carry-over from other donors' samples. The CDR3 DNA is TGTGCCAGCAGTCTCAGGAACACCATATATTTT. This gives the protein CASSLRNTIYF. The full variable domain, rest sourced from reference TRBV28 and TRBJ1-3, is DVKVTQSSRYLVKRTGEKVFLECVQDMDHENMFWYRQDPGLGLRLIYFSYDVKMKEKGDIPEGYSVSREKKERFSLILESASTNQTSMYLCASSLRNTIYFGEGSWLTVV.